This is a list of T cell receptor beta chains from one sample in a study of spatial heterogeneity in lung cancer. TCRdb reprocessed the 5' RACE reads via MiXCR and lists one record per CDR3 protein. The sample holds about 9,200 distinct CDR3 sequences, roughly 8.8% seen once. The sequencing here drew on lung tumor tissue, taken at surgery. These receptors all come from a male donor with early-stage non-small cell lung cancer. The CDR3 runs from the conserved cysteine through the conserved F or W. A D gene is named only where the DNA matches it firmly. The size entry gives how often the clone was seen (once, few, many) or a class if it is expanded.

d_call	v_call	j_call	clone_size	cdr3_nt	cdr3_aa
.	TRBV9	TRBJ2-2	few	TGTGCCAGCAGCGTAGTCGGAAACACCGGGGAGCTGTTTTTT	CASSVVGNTGELFF
.	TRBV7-9	TRBJ2-2	many	TGTGCCAGCAGCTTGGGGTGGACAGACCTTAACACCGGGGAGCTGTTTTTT	CASSLGWTDLNTGELFF
.	TRBV3-1	TRBJ2-6	medium-sized	TGTGCCAGCAGCCAAGATCTCGTGGGGACTGGGGCCAACGTCCTGACTTTC	CASSQDLVGTGANVLTF
TRBD1	TRBV6-1	TRBJ1-1	many	TGTGCCAGCAGACAGGGGTGGGGGAACACTGAAGCTTTCTTT	CASRQGWGNTEAFF
.	TRBV6-5	TRBJ2-2	many	TGTGCCAGCAGTTCGCCCAATAGGGGGGGCCTTACCGGGGAGCTGTTTTTT	CASSSPNRGGLTGELFF
TRBD2	TRBV12-3/TRBV12-4	TRBJ2-3	many	TGTGCCAGCAGTCCACGGGTAGCGGGGAACCGCCAAACGCAGTATTTT	CASSPRVAGNRQTQYF
.	TRBV28	TRBJ2-7	many	TGTGCCAGCAGTTTATATGACGAGCAGTACTTC	CASSLYDEQYF
TRBD2	TRBV9	TRBJ2-2	many	TGTGCCAGCAGCGTCGGACTAGCGGGAGGGCTCGGGGAGCTGTTTTTT	CASSVGLAGGLGELFF
.	TRBV9	TRBJ2-3	many	TGTGCCAGCAGCGTAGAGGTGCCAGATACGCAGTATTTT	CASSVEVPDTQYF
.	TRBV10-2	TRBJ1-5	few	TGCGCCAGCAGCCAAGACCGGGAGCCCCAGCATTTT	CASSQDREPQHF
.	TRBV28	TRBJ1-2	many	TGTGCCAGCAAAACTAACTATGGCTACACCTTC	CASKTNYGYTF
TRBD1	TRBV7-9	TRBJ1-2	many	TGTGCCAGCCGGGGCGAGGAGACAGGGGGCGGCTACACCTTC	CASRGEETGGGYTF
TRBD2	TRBV4-3	TRBJ2-5	many	TGCGCCAGCAGCCGTACTAGCGGGAGACAAGAGACCCAGTACTTC	CASSRTSGRQETQYF
TRBD2	TRBV5-1	TRBJ2-3	many	TGCGCCAGCAGCTCACTGACTAGCGGGAGCACAGATACGCAGTATTTT	CASSSLTSGSTDTQYF
TRBD1	TRBV12-3/TRBV12-4	TRBJ2-3	large	TGTGCCAGCAGTCCACGGGACAGGGGCACAGATACGCAGTATTTT	CASSPRDRGTDTQYF
TRBD1	TRBV7-2	TRBJ2-7	many	TGTGCCAGCAGCCGACAGGGGGCCCTCACGGTCGACGAGCAGTACTTC	CASSRQGALTVDEQYF
TRBD1	TRBV12-3/TRBV12-4	TRBJ2-2	medium-sized	TGTGCCAGCACTCCTGCCGGGACAGGGACCGGGGAGCTGTTTTTT	CASTPAGTGTGELFF
.	TRBV12-3/TRBV12-4	TRBJ2-1	many	TGTGCCAGCAGCTCATATCAGGGGTCCTACAATGAGCAGTTCTTC	CASSSYQGSYNEQFF
.	TRBV18	TRBJ1-6	many	TGTGCCAGCCGGGGCAGGGTGGATTCACCCCTCCACTTT	CASRGRVDSPLHF